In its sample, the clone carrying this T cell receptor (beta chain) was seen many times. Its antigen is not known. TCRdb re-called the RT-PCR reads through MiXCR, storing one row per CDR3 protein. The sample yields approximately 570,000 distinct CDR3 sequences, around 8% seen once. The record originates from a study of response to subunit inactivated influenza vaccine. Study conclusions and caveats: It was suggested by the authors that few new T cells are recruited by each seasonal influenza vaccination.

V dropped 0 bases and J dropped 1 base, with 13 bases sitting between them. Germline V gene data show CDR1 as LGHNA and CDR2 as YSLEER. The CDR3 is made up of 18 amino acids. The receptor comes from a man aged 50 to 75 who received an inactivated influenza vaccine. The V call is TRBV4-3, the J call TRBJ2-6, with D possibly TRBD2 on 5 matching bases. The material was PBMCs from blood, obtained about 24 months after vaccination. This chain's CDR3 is CASSQDEGLTSGANVLTF. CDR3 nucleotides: TGCGCCAGCAGCCAAGATGAGGGCCTGACTTCTGGGGCCAACGTCCTGACTTTC.